This entry describes one T cell receptor beta chain. Its target is unknown. The V gene lost 7 bases and the J gene lost 2 bases, with 13 bases spanning the gap. The germline gives CDR1 ENHRY, CDR2 SYGVKD. The CDR3 sequence is 14 residues long. The method was immunoSEQ multiplex PCR; TCRdb's version includes in-frame clones alone and lacks a portion of them. Here the sample spans 130,000 or so clones, around 77% being singletons. Cryopreserved PBMCs supplied approximately 1.9 micrograms of genomic DNA for TCR beta libraries. This specimen belongs to a study of cytotoxic CD8 clonotypes in ibrutinib-treated CLL. Whole-study findings and limits: Collection times varied between progressing and sustained-remission patients. On treatment, the uncommon public clonotypes contracted or remained stable.

This chain uses TRBV10-3 with TRBJ2-3; possible D gene TRBD2, 5 bases. The receptor comes from a human donor with chronic lymphocytic leukemia. Sample: PBMCs, taken after 12 months of ibrutinib treatment. CDR3 coding DNA: TGTGCCATCAAGGAGCGGCCCAACACAGATACGCAGTATTTT. It encodes CAIKERPNTDTQYF.